The clone carrying this T cell receptor beta chain was recorded a few times. The antigen remains unidentified. TCRdb itself ran the 5' RACE reads through MiXCR, one entry per CDR3 protein. The sample has around 440,000 distinct CDR3 sequences, 17% seen once. This specimen comes from a study of CD8 T cells in ankylosing spondylitis. Study findings and constraints: A motif of eight highly homologous TCR beta variants was seen as apparently characteristic of ankylosing spondylitis blood. Reportedly, significant enrichment of disease-linked clones occurred in matched ankylosing spondylitis synovial fluid.

The V and J ends lost 6 bases and 7 bases, in that order; junction bases with no gene match: 5. CDR3 length equals 13 residues. Germline V gene lookup returns CDR1 MNHEY and CDR2 SMNVEV (reference sequence). The chain links TRBV27 to TRBJ1-4, with 7 bases fitting TRBD1. The source material was blood, either unsorted or a sorted T cell fraction (not recorded which). The receptor was derived from a male donor with ankylosing spondylitis. The DNA for the CDR3 is TGTGCCAGCAGCGACAGGGAGGGTGAAAAACTGTTTTTT. Protein: CASSDREGEKLFF.